This paragraph covers one T cell receptor beta chain sequence. These data are taken from a study of shared clonotypes between healthy human individuals. The protocol was immunoSEQ multiplex PCR, while the TCRdb copy is restricted to in-frame clones and leaves out a portion. The sample consists of hundreds of thousands of clones, approximately 74% of them appearing once. Trimming left V 7 bases short and J 2 bases short, with 5 bases between. The germline V gene has CDR1 SQVTM and CDR2 ANQGSEA. The CDR3 spans 10 residues. The sequence was obtained from a woman under 40 in good health. This chain connects TRBV29-1 to TRBJ1-1; D is unclear. Sequencing used memory CD4+ T cells sorted from blood. Subset in this sample: CD45RA-negative fraction. CDR3 protein: CSARNTEAFF. The CDR3 DNA reads TGCAGCGCACGAAACACTGAAGCTTTCTTT.